One sample yielded the 8 T cell receptor beta chains listed below, sequenced in a study of T cell repertoires in cytomegalovirus infection. Each CDR3 protein is one row after TCRdb ran MiXCR on the reads. The repertoire has about 450,000 distinct CDR3 sequences, about 33% of them found once; the top ten carry roughly an eighth. Sequencing was performed on PBMCs. Every receptor here comes from a human donor in good health (CMV status not recorded). Some clones in this sample may be carry-over from other donors' samples.

The V gene is TRBV7-6, the J gene TRBJ2-3, with D possibly matching TRBD2 (6 bases). V dropped 5 bases and J dropped 4 bases, with 13 bases sitting between them. Germline-derived CDR1 and CDR2 are SGHVS and FNYEAQ. The CDR3 has 14 residues. The CDR3 sequence: CASSRPGGADTQYF. The DNA of the CDR3 is TGTGCCAGCAGCAGGCCCGGCGGGGCAGATACGCAGTATTTT. Full variable domain (missing parts from reference TRBV7-6 and TRBJ2-3): GAGVSQSPRYKVTKRGQDVALRCDPISGHVSLYWYRQALGQGPEFLTYFNYEAQQDKSGLPNDRFSAERPEGSISTLTIQRTEQRDSAMYRCASSRPGGADTQYFGPGTRLTVL.

This clonotype has at least ten counts. The V and J genes are TRBV7-9 and TRBJ2-5, with D hard to call. Trimming removed 0 bases at V and 1 base at J, with 15 bases between. The CDR3 consists of 17 residues. The germline V gene encodes CDR1 SEHNR and CDR2 FQNEAQ (reference sequence). The CDR3 sequence: CASSLALSVSSQETQYF. The DNA for the CDR3 is TGTGCCAGCAGCTTAGCGCTCTCAGTCTCAAGCCAAGAGACCCAGTACTTC.

The genes are TRBV2 and TRBJ2-2; D is uncertain. This CDR3 is built from 17 residues. V lost 2 bases and J lost 4, with 17 bases in between. The germline V gene encodes CDR1 SNHLY and CDR2 FYNNEI. CDR3 amino acids: CASSELGQAGGTGELFF. The CDR3 coding sequence is TGTGCCAGCAGTGAACTCGGTCAGGCCGGTGGCACCGGGGAGCTGTTTTTT.

This clonotype was counted only a few times. V is TRBV6-5 and J is TRBJ2-3; D remains ambiguous. Trimming left V 5 bases short and J 2 bases short, with 5 bases between. The CDR3 runs 12 residues. Germline loops: CDR1 MNHEY, CDR2 SVGAGI. CDR3 amino acids: CASSSPTDTQYF. CDR3 DNA sequence: TGTGCCAGCAGTAGCCCCACAGATACGCAGTATTTT.

There are many counts of this clonotype. The chain links TRBV28 to TRBJ1-5, with D possibly matching TRBD1 (6 bases). V lost 6 bases and J lost 5, with 11 bases in between. The CDR3 runs to 13 residues. Germline CDR1 and CDR2: MDHEN and SYDVKM. CDR3 in amino acids: CASSRDRYQPQHF. In DNA, the CDR3 is TGTGCCAGCAGCCGTGACAGGTATCAGCCCCAGCATTTT.

The chain uses TRBV5-4 and TRBJ2-1; TRBD2 aligns across 7 bases. Germline CDR1 is SGHNT and CDR2 is YYREEE (reference sequence). The CDR3 sequence is 13 residues long. V lost 1 base, J lost 9 bases, and 4 bases stayed unmatched. CDR3 nucleotide sequence: TGTGCCAGCAGCTTGACTAGCGTGGGTGAGCAGTTCTTC. Amino acid sequence: CASSLTSVGEQFF.

CDR3 sequence: CASSPRTNTRLSEQFF. The CDR3 DNA follows: TGCGCCAGCAGCCCTCGGACTAATACCCGACTATCAGAGCAGTTCTTC. V is TRBV4-1 and J is TRBJ2-1; D might be TRBD2 (6 bases). The CDR3 contains 16 residues. Germline-derived CDR1 and CDR2 are MGHRA and YSYEKL. The germline V and J ends were trimmed by 4 bases and 10 bases, with 23 bases remaining between them.

This clonotype was picked up a small number of times. V gene TRBV5-1 combines with J gene TRBJ1-1; 7 bases agree with TRBD1. The ends lost 1 base at V and 2 bases at J; junction bases unmatched: 5. CDR3 length: 15 amino acids. The germline V gene encodes CDR1 SGHRS and CDR2 YFSETQ. The CDR3 DNA reads as TGCGCCAGCAGCTTGTCCGCAGGGGGAAACACTGAAGCTTTCTTT. Its translation is CASSLSAGGNTEAFF.